The following is a T cell receptor (beta chain) sequence with its context. The data derive from a study of memory CD4+ T cells and cytomegalovirus serostatus. The sort gate was single viable CD3+CD4+CD8-CD45RO+ cells for memory CD4+ T cells. The CDR3 spans 14 residues. Looked up from germline, CDR1 is MNHNS and CDR2 is SASEGT. With 6 bases clipped from V and 2 bases from J, the junction kept 4 bases outside the gene matches. Data came from immunoSEQ multiplex PCR; TCRdb stores just in-frame clones and leaves some out. The sample shows 85,000 to 100,000 clones, around 80% of them seen only once. This sequence originates from an adult in good health and CMV-seropositive. This sequence joins TRBV6-1 and TRBJ1-3; 7 bases line up with TRBD1. Sample: memory CD4+ T cells from blood. Here the CDR3 DNA reads TGTGCCAGCAGCAAAACAGGGGCTGGAAACACCATATATTTT. Amino acid sequence: CASSKTGAGNTIYF.